The present entry profiles one TCR beta chain with its context. Its antigen remains unknown. The data belong to a study of identifying expanded T cells in peripheral blood. Study findings and constraints: Approximately 1.2 clones differed between technical replicates, versus about 15 and 19 over time. Across healthy donors, higher total template counts meant significantly greater approximately two-week count variance.

During the collection period, no donor immune events like infections were recorded. The CDR3 spans 14 residues. V dropped 0 bases and J dropped 0 bases, with 3 bases sitting between them. CDR1 is MNHNY, CDR2 SVGAGI, per germline (reference sequence). Measured with immunoSEQ multiplex PCR; TCRdb has only the in-frame clones, and not every one. The data show around 63,000 clones, with roughly 86% seen just once and 4.7% held by the top ten. The material sequenced was blood. The source is a person aged 18-70 years in good health. This chain connects TRBV6-6 to TRBJ2-1, with D uncertain. CDR3 nucleotides: TGTGCCAGCAGTTACTCGAGCTCCTACAATGAGCAGTTCTTC. Translated, it gives CASSYSSSYNEQFF.